This is a list of T cell receptor beta chains from one sample in a study of cytomegalovirus exposure and HLA in healthy donors. The protocol was immunoSEQ multiplex PCR, while the TCRdb copy is restricted to in-frame clones and leaves out a portion. The data show about 230,000 clones, just under 85% seen once. Sequencing was carried out using PBMCs. These receptors came from a woman aged 35 to 49 in good health and CMV-seronegative. CDR3s include the opening cysteine and the closing phenylalanine or tryptophan. The order of the fields is D gene, clone size, J gene, V gene, CDR3 DNA, CDR3 protein. D genes are given only for firm matches. Clone sizes are given selectively: once, few, many, or a class where the clone is expanded.

d_gene: -; abundance: -; j_gene: TRBJ1-2; v_gene: TRBV7-8; CDR3nt: TGTGCCAGCAGCCCAGGGAGGGATGGCTACACCTTC; CDR3aa: CASSPGRDGYTF
d_gene: TRBD1; abundance: -; j_gene: TRBJ1-2; v_gene: TRBV5-4; CDR3nt: TGTGCCAGCAGCCCACCCGGGACAGATGACTATGGCTACACCTTC; CDR3aa: CASSPPGTDDYGYTF
d_gene: TRBD1; abundance: -; j_gene: TRBJ1-5; v_gene: TRBV30; CDR3nt: TGTGCCTGGAGTAGGGACAGCGAAGATCAGCCCCAGCATTTT; CDR3aa: CAWSRDSEDQPQHF
d_gene: TRBD1; abundance: -; j_gene: TRBJ2-7; v_gene: TRBV27; CDR3nt: TGTGCCAGCAGTTACAGGGGTGCCGGCTACGAGCAGTACTTC; CDR3aa: CASSYRGAGYEQYF
d_gene: -; abundance: -; j_gene: TRBJ2-3; v_gene: TRBV4-1; CDR3nt: TGCGCCAGCAGCCTCAGCGGGAGCACAGATACGCAGTATTTT; CDR3aa: CASSLSGSTDTQYF
d_gene: TRBD2; abundance: -; j_gene: TRBJ2-3; v_gene: TRBV9; CDR3nt: TGTGCCAGCAGCTTTAGCGGGGGGGTGTTTGATACGCAGTATTTT; CDR3aa: CASSFSGGVFDTQYF
d_gene: TRBD2; abundance: once; j_gene: TRBJ2-5; v_gene: TRBV28; CDR3nt: TGTGCCAGCAGTTCCCTGGGACTAGCGGGGGAGAGGTACCAAGAGACCCAGTACTTC; CDR3aa: CASSSLGLAGERYQETQYF
d_gene: -; abundance: -; j_gene: TRBJ1-2; v_gene: TRBV7-9; CDR3nt: -; CDR3aa: CASSFGQGGYTF
d_gene: -; abundance: few; j_gene: TRBJ1-1; v_gene: TRBV7-9; CDR3nt: TGTGCCAGCAGCTTGTCAGTAACTGAAGCTTTCTTT; CDR3aa: CASSLSVTEAFF
d_gene: -; abundance: -; j_gene: TRBJ1-1; v_gene: TRBV11-3; CDR3nt: TGTGCCAGCAGTTTCTTCGACAAGAACACTGAAGCTTTCTTT; CDR3aa: CASSFFDKNTEAFF
d_gene: -; abundance: -; j_gene: TRBJ1-2; v_gene: TRBV18; CDR3nt: TGTGCCAGCTCCCGCGACCGGGAGATCGAGGGCTACACCTTC; CDR3aa: CASSRDREIEGYTF
d_gene: -; abundance: -; j_gene: TRBJ2-7; v_gene: TRBV7-6; CDR3nt: TGTGCCAGCAGCTTAAGCGCCTACGAGCAGTACTTC; CDR3aa: CASSLSAYEQYF
d_gene: -; abundance: -; j_gene: TRBJ1-1; v_gene: TRBV2; CDR3nt: TGTGCCAGCTGGCGACTCGCCAGGGAAGACACTGAAGCTTTCTTT; CDR3aa: CASWRLAREDTEAFF
d_gene: -; abundance: -; j_gene: TRBJ1-4; v_gene: TRBV2; CDR3nt: TGTGCCAGCGGGGGTGTCGACAGGAAACTGTTTTTT; CDR3aa: CASGGVDRKLFF
d_gene: -; abundance: -; j_gene: TRBJ2-2; v_gene: TRBV29-1; CDR3nt: TGCAGCGTTGACGTCAGAACCGGGGAGCTGTTTTTT; CDR3aa: CSVDVRTGELFF
d_gene: TRBD1; abundance: few; j_gene: TRBJ1-1; v_gene: TRBV6-5; CDR3nt: TGTGCCAGCAGGAGACAGGGGTCCATGAACACTGAAGCTTTCTTT; CDR3aa: CASRRQGSMNTEAFF
d_gene: TRBD1; abundance: -; j_gene: TRBJ2-3; v_gene: TRBV7-9; CDR3nt: TGTGCCAGCAGCTTACAGGGGGCAGATACGCAGTATTTT; CDR3aa: CASSLQGADTQYF
d_gene: TRBD1; abundance: -; j_gene: TRBJ1-2; v_gene: TRBV9; CDR3nt: TGTGCCAGCAGCGTGGAGGACAGGGGAAGCTACACCTTC; CDR3aa: CASSVEDRGSYTF
d_gene: -; abundance: -; j_gene: TRBJ2-3; v_gene: TRBV7-6; CDR3nt: TGTGCCAGCAGCTTAGCTCCGGGGGGCACCACAGATACGCAGTATTTT; CDR3aa: CASSLAPGGTTDTQYF
d_gene: -; abundance: -; j_gene: TRBJ1-5; v_gene: TRBV5-6; CDR3nt: TGTGCCAGCAGCTTGGGCTCCGGGGTGCGCAATCAGCCCCAGCATTTT; CDR3aa: CASSLGSGVRNQPQHF
d_gene: TRBD2; abundance: -; j_gene: TRBJ2-3; v_gene: TRBV7-2; CDR3nt: TGTGCCAGCAGCATCGAGTGGCGGGGGGGCACAGATACGCAGTATTTT; CDR3aa: CASSIEWRGGTDTQYF
d_gene: -; abundance: -; j_gene: TRBJ1-3; v_gene: TRBV7-2; CDR3nt: TGTGCCAGCAGCCCCAGACAAGCCGGAAACACCATATATTTT; CDR3aa: CASSPRQAGNTIYF
d_gene: TRBD2; abundance: -; j_gene: TRBJ2-5; v_gene: TRBV18; CDR3nt: TGTGCCAGCTCACCACCGGGCCTAGCGGGGGGTGAGACCCAGTACTTC; CDR3aa: CASSPPGLAGGETQYF
d_gene: TRBD2; abundance: once; j_gene: TRBJ2-2; v_gene: TRBV7-3; CDR3nt: TGTGCCAGCAGCTTAATGGGGGGGAAGAAGACCGGGGAGCTGTTTTTT; CDR3aa: CASSLMGGKKTGELFF
d_gene: TRBD2; abundance: -; j_gene: TRBJ2-7; v_gene: TRBV5-6; CDR3nt: TGTGCCAGCAGCTTGGTGGGGGAGCGGGAGCAGTCCTTC; CDR3aa: CASSLVGEREQSF
d_gene: TRBD2; abundance: once; j_gene: TRBJ2-1; v_gene: TRBV5-4; CDR3nt: TGTGCCAGCAGCTTGGCGCGGACTAGCGGCGATGAGCAGTTCTTC; CDR3aa: CASSLARTSGDEQFF
d_gene: -; abundance: -; j_gene: TRBJ1-1; v_gene: TRBV19; CDR3nt: TGTGCCAGTGCTTTCGGGGGGACGAACACTGAAGCTTTCTTT; CDR3aa: CASAFGGTNTEAFF
d_gene: TRBD2; abundance: once; j_gene: TRBJ2-1; v_gene: TRBV9; CDR3nt: TGTGCCAGCAGCGCGAGCGGGGGCACGGGTGAGCAGTTCTTC; CDR3aa: CASSASGGTGEQFF
d_gene: -; abundance: -; j_gene: TRBJ2-1; v_gene: TRBV7-9; CDR3nt: TGTTCCAGCAGCTTATTAGCACATGAGCAGTTCTTC; CDR3aa: CSSSLLAHEQFF
d_gene: -; abundance: few; j_gene: TRBJ1-1; v_gene: TRBV19; CDR3nt: TGTGCCAGTAGTATTAAGGGGCTGGGCACTGAAGCTTTCTTT; CDR3aa: CASSIKGLGTEAFF
d_gene: -; abundance: -; j_gene: TRBJ1-3; v_gene: TRBV7-9; CDR3nt: TGTGCCAGCAGCCTCAGGGCTGGAAACACCATATATTTT; CDR3aa: CASSLRAGNTIYF
d_gene: -; abundance: -; j_gene: TRBJ2-2; v_gene: TRBV5-4; CDR3nt: TGTGCCAGCAGCTTGGACAGAAACACCGGGGAGCTGTTTTTT; CDR3aa: CASSLDRNTGELFF
d_gene: -; abundance: -; j_gene: TRBJ1-4; v_gene: TRBV15; CDR3nt: TGTGCCACCAGCAGAGACAGGGTTGGAGTTTTAAGTGAAAAACTGTTTTTT; CDR3aa: CATSRDRVGVLSEKLFF
d_gene: -; abundance: -; j_gene: TRBJ1-2; v_gene: TRBV30; CDR3nt: TGTGCCTGGACCTTAGGAGGGGCGGATGGCTACACCTTC; CDR3aa: CAWTLGGADGYTF
d_gene: -; abundance: once; j_gene: TRBJ1-2; v_gene: TRBV2; CDR3nt: TGTGCCAGCAGTGAACGGGGGGACCTCACCTTC; CDR3aa: CASSERGDLTF
d_gene: -; abundance: -; j_gene: TRBJ1-6; v_gene: TRBV15; CDR3nt: TGTGCCACCAGCAGAGCAGGGGAGCAACCCCTCCACTTC; CDR3aa: CATSRAGEQPLHF
d_gene: -; abundance: -; j_gene: TRBJ2-3; v_gene: TRBV7-8; CDR3nt: TGTGCCAGCAGCTCCTACGAGGGGGGGCCCGGCACAGATACGCAGTATTTT; CDR3aa: CASSSYEGGPGTDTQYF
d_gene: -; abundance: -; j_gene: TRBJ2-2; v_gene: TRBV29-1; CDR3nt: TGCAGCGTTTTACACCCGAACACCGGGGAGCTGTTTTTT; CDR3aa: CSVLHPNTGELFF
d_gene: TRBD1; abundance: -; j_gene: TRBJ1-1; v_gene: TRBV5-4; CDR3nt: TGTGCCAGCAACGGAGACAGGGTGAACACTGAAGCTTTCTTT; CDR3aa: CASNGDRVNTEAFF
d_gene: TRBD1; abundance: -; j_gene: TRBJ1-2; v_gene: TRBV4-3; CDR3nt: TGCGCCAGCAGCCAAGACAGGGGGAACAACTATGGCTACACCTTC; CDR3aa: CASSQDRGNNYGYTF